The next 22 T cell receptor beta chains were all read from a single sample in a study of response to subunit inactivated influenza vaccine. TCRdb re-derived calls from the RT-PCR reads in MiXCR, one entry per CDR3 protein. The sample includes almost 600,000 distinct CDR3 sequences, roughly 15% seen only once; the top ten take 11%. The sample was PBMCs from blood, taken approximately 12 days after vaccination. The receptors stem from a man aged 50 to 59 who received an inactivated influenza vaccine.

V is TRBV3-1 and J is TRBJ2-1; 10 nucleotides agree with TRBD2. Germline V gene lookup returns CDR1 LGHDT and CDR2 YNNKEL (reference sequence). The CDR3 covers 15 residues. J lost 8 bases, V lost 4 bases, and 8 bases had no gene match. The DNA for the CDR3 is TGTGCCAGCAGCCCCACCAGCGGGAGGGCCGATGAGCAGTTCTTC. Its protein is CASSPTSGRADEQFF.

This clonotype has a count of ten or more. This chain uses TRBV29-1 with TRBJ2-2; D unresolved. This CDR3 contains 13 residues. CDR1 is SQVTM and CDR2 is ANQGSEA in the germline V gene. Trimming took 4 bases from V and 2 from J, leaving 8 bases between them. The CDR3 DNA sequence: TGCAGCGTTGCGAGCGCCAACACCGGGGAGCTGTTTTTT. Its translation: CSVASANTGELFF.

The V gene is TRBV18, the J gene TRBJ1-2; perhaps TRBD1 as D (5 bases). The CDR3 runs to 14 residues. Germline V gene sequence: CDR1 KGHSH, CDR2 LQKENI. The V gene lost 3 bases and the J gene lost 3 bases, with 11 bases spanning the gap. CDR3 region: CASSPLGQDYGYTF. The CDR3 coding sequence is TGTGCCAGCTCACCCCTGGGGCAGGACTATGGCTACACCTTC.

The chain couples TRBV20-1 to TRBJ2-3; TRBD2 matches at 8 bases. CDR3 length equals 18 residues. Germline V CDR1 and CDR2: DFQATT, SNEGSKA (reference sequence). With V trimmed by 6 bases and J by 0 bases, 17 bases remained unmatched. CDR3 DNA: TGCAGTGCCATTTACAGCGGGAGCCCCCGCCCTAGCACAGATACGCAGTATTTT. Amino acids: CSAIYSGSPRPSTDTQYF.

The table lists this clonotype with many counts. The chain employs TRBV5-1 and TRBJ2-5; maybe TRBD1 (5 bases). Germline CDR1 SGHRS, CDR2 YFSETQ. The V and J ends lost 3 bases and 1 base respectively, with 10 bases between them. CDR3 length: 14 amino acids. Here the CDR3 reads CASSSQGSQETQYF. The DNA for the CDR3 is TGCGCCAGCAGCTCCCAGGGTAGCCAAGAGACCCAGTACTTC.

This clonotype was recorded many times. The rearrangement uses TRBV12-3 or TRBV12-4 and TRBJ2-1; perhaps TRBD2 as D (5 bases). Trimming cost V 8 bases and J 7 bases, with 18 bases left between them. The CDR3 runs to 14 residues. CDR3 coding DNA: TGTGCCAGCGGTACTAGTAACGTGCGGAATGAGCAGTTCTTC. It encodes CASGTSNVRNEQFF.

V usage is TRBV20-1 and J usage is TRBJ1-2; D is unclear. The V gene lost 1 base and the J gene lost 4 bases, with 13 bases spanning the gap. The germline gives CDR1 DFQATT, CDR2 SNEGSKA (reference sequence). The CDR3 loop spans 14 amino acids. CDR3 in DNA: TGCAGTGCTAGAGCGGATAACAGACTCTATGGCTACACCTTC. Translation: CSARADNRLYGYTF.

This chain connects TRBV10-3 to TRBJ2-1; tentative D call: TRBD1 (6 bases). Germline V gives CDR1 ENHRY, CDR2 SYGVKD. Between the trimmed V and J ends, which lost 0 bases and 1 base, there was a span of 13 bases. This CDR3 comprises 17 residues. Here the CDR3 DNA reads TGTGCCATCAGTGAGTCGAACAGGGCGTATTCCTACAATGAGCAGTTCTTC. Protein: CAISESNRAYSYNEQFF.

The table lists this clonotype with a few counts. The chain recombines TRBV6-1 with TRBJ2-1; 12 nucleotides match TRBD2. The CDR3 covers 15 residues. With 6 bases clipped from V and 6 bases from J, the junction kept 6 bases outside the gene matches. Germline V gene lookup returns CDR1 MNHNS and CDR2 SASEGT. As DNA, the CDR3 is TGTGCCAGCAGGGACACTAGCGGGAGGTTCAATGAGCAGTTCTTC. This codes for CASRDTSGRFNEQFF.

This sequence joins TRBV2 and TRBJ2-7; no firm D call. Germline V lookup: CDR1 SNHLY, CDR2 FYNNEI. The length of the CDR3 is 13 residues. The ends were cut back, 7 bases at V and 3 bases at J, with 13 bases in the middle. CDR3 region: CASKGQRDYEQYF. CDR3 DNA sequence: TGTGCCAGCAAAGGGCAGCGCGACTACGAGCAGTACTTC.

This clonotype has just a few counts. This chain uses TRBV28 with TRBJ1-4; 8 positions match TRBD1. CDR3 size: 15 residues. Germline CDR1 and CDR2: MDHEN and SYDVKM. J gave up 6 bases and V 2 bases, and 5 bases lay outside the gene matches. CDR3 sequence: CASSLGRGLYEKLFF. CDR3 nucleotide sequence: TGTGCCAGCAGTTTAGGCAGGGGGCTTTATGAAAAACTGTTTTTT.

This clonotype was recorded many times. The chain combines TRBV29-1 with TRBJ1-1; D unresolved. CDR3 length: 14 amino acids. Trimming removed 1 base from V and 0 bases from J, with 9 bases in between. Germline CDR1 is SQVTM and CDR2 is ANQGSEA. This CDR3 is CSVEVVGMNTEAFF. Written as DNA, the CDR3 is TGCAGCGTTGAAGTTGTGGGGATGAACACTGAAGCTTTCTTT.

In nucleotides, the CDR3 is TGTGCCAGCAGGCGGGGACAAAACCTAGATACGCAGTATTTT. It codes for CASRRGQNLDTQYF. The chain joins TRBV7-2 to TRBJ2-3; D tentatively fits TRBD1 or TRBD2 (6 bases each). The germline V gene has CDR1 SGHTA and CDR2 FQGNSA. V was cut by 6 bases and J by 5 bases, with 15 bases left in between. The CDR3 runs to 14 residues.

This clonotype has just a few counts. This chain joins TRBV10-1 and TRBJ2-2; no clear D gene. This CDR3 has 15 amino acids. Trimming took off 2 bases at V and 2 bases at J, with 9 bases between the two ends. In germline, CDR1 is WNHNN, CDR2 SYGVQD (reference sequence). CDR3 nucleotides: TGCGCCAGCAGTGAGGGCCGGAGTAACACCGGGGAGCTGTTTTTT. Amino acid sequence: CASSEGRSNTGELFF.

This chain links TRBV5-1 with TRBJ2-7; 9 nucleotides line up with TRBD1. CDR1 is SGHRS and CDR2 is YFSETQ in the germline V gene. The CDR3 is 14 amino acids. J lost 6 bases, V lost 4 bases, and 8 bases had no gene match. The CDR3 here is CASSPGQGPSEQYF. The CDR3 DNA reads TGCGCCAGCAGCCCAGGACAGGGGCCCTCCGAGCAGTACTTC. The variable domain in full, completed from reference TRBV5-1 and TRBJ2-7, reads KAGVTQTPRYLIKTRGQQVTLSCSPISGHRSVSWYQQTPGQGLQFLFEYFSETQRNKGNFPGRFSGRQFSNSRSEMNVSTLELGDSALYLCASSPGQGPSEQYFGPGTRLTVT.

The chain links TRBV2 to TRBJ2-3, with 7 bases matching TRBD2. The germline gives CDR1 SNHLY, CDR2 FYNNEI. The CDR3 covers 14 residues. V trimming: 3 bases; J trimming: 4 bases; junction bases outside the gene matches: 4. CDR3 bases: TGTGCCAGCAGTGAGGCGGGAGTACCAGATACGCAGTATTTT. Its translation is CASSEAGVPDTQYF. The full variable domain, its missing parts supplied by reference TRBV2 and TRBJ2-3, is EPEVTQTPSHQVTQMGQEVILRCVPISNHLYFYWYRQILGQKVEFLVSFYNNEISEKSEIFDDQFSVERPDGSNFTLKIRSTKLEDSAMYFCASSEAGVPDTQYFGPGTRLTVL.

The V and J genes are TRBV12-3 or TRBV12-4 and TRBJ1-5; 8 nucleotides align to TRBD1. CDR3 length equals 14 residues. The trim removed 5 bases at V and 6 bases at J, leaving 6 bases unmatched. CDR3 in DNA: TGTGCCAGCAGTCTAACAGGGGGAGCTCAGCCCCAGCATTTT. Protein product: CASSLTGGAQPQHF.

This clonotype was counted between two and nine times. V gene TRBV30 combines with J gene TRBJ2-1; a possible D gene is TRBD1 (5 bases). Germline-derived CDR1 and CDR2 are GTSNPN and SVGIG (reference sequence). The CDR3 totals 13 residues. Trimming took 2 bases from V and 7 from J, leaving 12 bases between them. The CDR3 DNA reads TGTGCCTGGAGTCGTGCAGGGCCGAATGAGCAGTTCTTC. Translating gives CAWSRAGPNEQFF.

This clonotype has only a few counts. The rearrangement links TRBV5-4 to TRBJ1-1, with D maybe TRBD1 (5 bases). The CDR3 covers 14 residues. Germline CDR1 is SGHNT and CDR2 is YYREEE (reference sequence). The germline V and J ends were trimmed by 0 bases and 5 bases, with 11 bases remaining between them. The chain's CDR3 is CASSLVGGGTEAFF. CDR3 DNA sequence: TGTGCCAGCAGCTTGGTTGGGGGGGGAACTGAAGCTTTCTTT.

This chain uses TRBV10-3 with TRBJ2-7; 9 bases are a match to TRBD2. The V gene end was trimmed by 10 bases and the J gene end by 3 bases; junction bases not matched to a gene: 22. In germline, CDR1 is ENHRY, CDR2 SYGVKD. The CDR3 covers 18 residues. The chain's CDR3 is CATRPRGLAGTFHYEQYF. CDR3 DNA: TGTGCCACCAGACCCCGGGGGCTAGCGGGGACCTTCCACTACGAGCAGTACTTC.

This sequence joins TRBV11-1 and TRBJ2-2; 12 nucleotides line up with TRBD2. This CDR3 is 17 amino acids long. The V and J ends lost 4 bases and 5 bases, in that order; junction bases with no gene match: 8. Germline assignment: CDR1 SGHAT and CDR2 FQDESV (reference sequence). CDR3 loop: CASSSAVGTSGTGELFF. The DNA of the CDR3 is TGTGCCAGCAGCTCCGCCGTGGGGACTAGCGGGACCGGGGAGCTGTTTTTT.

This clonotype was found a few times. The chain uses TRBV7-9 and TRBJ1-1; D not resolved. V was cut by 3 bases and J by 3 bases, with 11 bases left in between. Germline assignment: CDR1 SEHNR and CDR2 FQNEAQ (reference sequence). The CDR3 loop spans 14 amino acids. The chain's CDR3 is CASSFFGSDTEAFF. CDR3 nucleotides: TGTGCCAGCAGCTTTTTCGGGTCGGACACTGAAGCTTTCTTT.